The rows below give T cell receptor beta chains drawn from one sample of a study of human T cells and chemical hapten exposure. MiXCR, run by TCRdb on the RACE reads, gives a single entry per CDR3 protein. The sample includes roughly 380,000 distinct CDR3 sequences, less than 6.5% of them seen just once. The material was whole blood, obtained in connection with sensitization to the hapten diphenylcyclopropenone (DPC). Receptors originate from a woman aged 50 to 65 with alopecia areata. Some clones in this sample may be carry-over from other donors' samples. CDR3s include the opening cysteine and the closing phenylalanine or tryptophan. Each record gives: V gene, J gene, clone size, D gene, CDR3 DNA, CDR3 protein. The D gene is left open where the match is weak. Size is stated for part of the rows, as once, few or many counts, or as a class when the clone is expanded.

v_call: TRBV20-1
j_call: TRBJ2-3
clone_size: NA
d_call: TRBD2
cdr3_nt: TGCAGTGCTTCTAGACTAGCGGGAGGGCCAGGGGATACGCAGTATTTT
cdr3_aa: CSASRLAGGPGDTQYF

v_call: TRBV29-1
j_call: TRBJ1-1
clone_size: many
d_call: NA
cdr3_nt: TGCAGCGTTGAATCCGGGGGGAACACTGAAGCTTTCTTT
cdr3_aa: CSVESGGNTEAFF

v_call: TRBV12-5
j_call: TRBJ2-7
clone_size: few
d_call: NA
cdr3_nt: TGTGCTAGTGGTTTGGACGGGTTCTACGAGCAGTACTTC
cdr3_aa: CASGLDGFYEQYF

v_call: TRBV7-8
j_call: TRBJ2-2
clone_size: NA
d_call: TRBD1
cdr3_nt: TGTGCCAGCAGATTCCCGACAGGGGGCTATGGCACCGGGGAGCTGTTTTTT
cdr3_aa: CASRFPTGGYGTGELFF

v_call: TRBV7-9
j_call: TRBJ2-5
clone_size: many
d_call: NA
cdr3_nt: TGTGCCAGCAGCCAAGACCCCCGTGGGGAGACCCAGTACTTC
cdr3_aa: CASSQDPRGETQYF

v_call: TRBV4-3
j_call: TRBJ2-1
clone_size: many
d_call: TRBD2
cdr3_nt: TGCGCCAGCAGCCAAGGAGTGCTGGCGGGAGCAGAGAATGAGCAGTTCTTC
cdr3_aa: CASSQGVLAGAENEQFF

v_call: TRBV25-1
j_call: TRBJ2-5
clone_size: few
d_call: NA
cdr3_nt: TGTGCCAGCAGTGACCCCCTCCTCCCGGCAAGACAAGAGACCCAGTACTTC
cdr3_aa: CASSDPLLPARQETQYF

v_call: TRBV7-4
j_call: TRBJ2-1
clone_size: many
d_call: NA
cdr3_nt: TGTGCCACCACCCTGGGCGGTTACAATGAGCAGTTCTTC
cdr3_aa: CATTLGGYNEQFF

v_call: TRBV20-1
j_call: TRBJ2-1
clone_size: many
d_call: NA
cdr3_nt: TGCAGTGCTCGAACGCAGGAGAGCTCCTACAATGAGCAGTTCTTC
cdr3_aa: CSARTQESSYNEQFF

v_call: TRBV5-1
j_call: TRBJ2-5
clone_size: many
d_call: NA
cdr3_nt: TGCGCCAGCAGCTACCGGGACTTCCAAGAGACCCAGTACTTC
cdr3_aa: CASSYRDFQETQYF

v_call: TRBV7-2
j_call: TRBJ2-1
clone_size: many
d_call: NA
cdr3_nt: TGTGCCAGCAGCTTAGCGAGGGGGGCGTCCCACTTC
cdr3_aa: CASSLARGASHF

v_call: TRBV12-3/TRBV12-4
j_call: TRBJ1-1
clone_size: few
d_call: TRBD1
cdr3_nt: TGTGCCAGCAGTTTTCGACAGGGCGGTGGGGCTTTCTTT
cdr3_aa: CASSFRQGGGAFF

v_call: TRBV12-3/TRBV12-4
j_call: TRBJ1-2
clone_size: NA
d_call: TRBD1
cdr3_nt: TGTGCCAGCAGCCCCGGACAGGAGAAATATGGCTACACCTTC
cdr3_aa: CASSPGQEKYGYTF

v_call: TRBV18
j_call: TRBJ1-1
clone_size: many
d_call: TRBD1
cdr3_nt: TGTGCCAGCAGCCCGACAGGGATGAACACTGAAGCTTTCTTT
cdr3_aa: CASSPTGMNTEAFF

v_call: TRBV12-3/TRBV12-4
j_call: TRBJ1-1
clone_size: NA
d_call: NA
cdr3_nt: TGTGCCAGCAGTTTTTCTGGGACGAACACTGAAGCTTTCTTT
cdr3_aa: CASSFSGTNTEAFF

v_call: TRBV6-6
j_call: TRBJ1-1
clone_size: many
d_call: NA
cdr3_nt: TGTGCCAGCAGTTACTCCGCCGCGGGTAACACTGAAGCTTTCTTT
cdr3_aa: CASSYSAAGNTEAFF

v_call: TRBV12-3/TRBV12-4
j_call: TRBJ2-3
clone_size: NA
d_call: TRBD2
cdr3_nt: TGTGCCAGCAGCTCCTTAGCGGGGCGGGCAGATACGCAGTATTTT
cdr3_aa: CASSSLAGRADTQYF

v_call: TRBV7-9
j_call: TRBJ1-6
clone_size: many
d_call: NA
cdr3_nt: TGTGCCAGCAGCCGAGGATCTTCACCCCTCCACTTT
cdr3_aa: CASSRGSSPLHF

v_call: TRBV12-3/TRBV12-4
j_call: TRBJ2-5
clone_size: NA
d_call: TRBD2
cdr3_nt: TGTGCCAGCAGTTGGCTAGCGGGGAACCAAGAGACCCAGTACTTC
cdr3_aa: CASSWLAGNQETQYF

v_call: TRBV2
j_call: TRBJ2-2
clone_size: few
d_call: NA
cdr3_nt: TGTGCCAGCAGTGAAAACCAGCCACCCACCGGGGAGCTGTTTTTT
cdr3_aa: CASSENQPPTGELFF

v_call: TRBV4-2
j_call: TRBJ1-1
clone_size: many
d_call: NA
cdr3_nt: TGTGCCAGCAGCAAGGAACAGGGTTCTGAAGCTTTCTTT
cdr3_aa: CASSKEQGSEAFF

v_call: TRBV28
j_call: TRBJ2-7
clone_size: many
d_call: TRBD1
cdr3_nt: TGTGCCAGCAGTTTATCAGGGGACAGGGACGAGCAGTACTTC
cdr3_aa: CASSLSGDRDEQYF

v_call: TRBV9
j_call: TRBJ1-6
clone_size: many
d_call: NA
cdr3_nt: TGTGCCAGCAGCGTTGGCGGTTCACCCCTCCACTTT
cdr3_aa: CASSVGGSPLHF

v_call: TRBV5-1
j_call: TRBJ1-2
clone_size: NA
d_call: TRBD1
cdr3_nt: TGCGCCAGCACTAGGGGGACAGCCGTCGGCTACACCTTC
cdr3_aa: CASTRGTAVGYTF

v_call: TRBV20-1
j_call: TRBJ2-1
clone_size: many
d_call: NA
cdr3_nt: TGCAGTGCTAGAGATGGGAGTGGTAATTACAATGAGCAGTTCTTC
cdr3_aa: CSARDGSGNYNEQFF

v_call: TRBV4-3
j_call: TRBJ2-3
clone_size: many
d_call: NA
cdr3_nt: TGCGCCAGCAGCCATGGGATTTCTAGCACAGATACGCAGTATTTT
cdr3_aa: CASSHGISSTDTQYF

v_call: TRBV12-3/TRBV12-4
j_call: TRBJ1-1
clone_size: few
d_call: NA
cdr3_nt: TGTGCCAGCAGTTTTGGACCCAGGACTTTCTTT
cdr3_aa: CASSFGPRTFF

v_call: TRBV30
j_call: TRBJ2-1
clone_size: NA
d_call: TRBD2
cdr3_nt: TGTGCCTGGAATAGCGGGAGCTGGGAGCAGTTCTTC
cdr3_aa: CAWNSGSWEQFF

v_call: TRBV6-4
j_call: TRBJ2-3
clone_size: many
d_call: NA
cdr3_nt: TGTGCCAGCAGTGATCCCCTAGCTGGCACAGATACGCAGTATTTT
cdr3_aa: CASSDPLAGTDTQYF

v_call: TRBV6-4
j_call: TRBJ2-7
clone_size: NA
d_call: TRBD2
cdr3_nt: TGTGCCAGCAGTGACTGGGCCCGGGGCGGGAGTTACGAGCAGTACTTC
cdr3_aa: CASSDWARGGSYEQYF

v_call: TRBV11-3
j_call: TRBJ2-3
clone_size: NA
d_call: TRBD1
cdr3_nt: TGTGCCAGCAGTTCCGGGGACAGTAATACGCAGTATTTT
cdr3_aa: CASSSGDSNTQYF

v_call: TRBV7-2
j_call: TRBJ2-1
clone_size: NA
d_call: TRBD2
cdr3_nt: TGTGCCAGCAGCTCGCTCCTTAGCGGGAGAAGCTCCTACAATGAGCAGTTCTTC
cdr3_aa: CASSSLLSGRSSYNEQFF

v_call: TRBV5-6
j_call: TRBJ1-5
clone_size: few
d_call: TRBD1
cdr3_nt: TGTGCCAGCAGCCTTAACAGGGGAACAAGCAATCAGCCCCAGCATTTT
cdr3_aa: CASSLNRGTSNQPQHF

v_call: TRBV12-3/TRBV12-4
j_call: TRBJ2-1
clone_size: many
d_call: TRBD1
cdr3_nt: TGTGCCAGCAGTCCCAGACAGGGGCTAGCGAGACGCAATGAGCAGTTCTTC
cdr3_aa: CASSPRQGLARRNEQFF

v_call: TRBV12-3/TRBV12-4
j_call: TRBJ1-2
clone_size: many
d_call: TRBD1
cdr3_nt: TGTGCCAGCAGTCCTATTCCTGCCCTCGACAGGGTTGGCTACACCTTC
cdr3_aa: CASSPIPALDRVGYTF

v_call: TRBV7-8
j_call: TRBJ1-1
clone_size: few
d_call: NA
cdr3_nt: TGTGCCAGCAGCCCATTGGACAGACTGAACACTGAAGCTTTCTTT
cdr3_aa: CASSPLDRLNTEAFF

v_call: TRBV5-1
j_call: TRBJ1-1
clone_size: NA
d_call: TRBD1
cdr3_nt: TGCGCCAGCAGCGCATCCAGGGGGCGCGGCACTGAAGCTTTCTTT
cdr3_aa: CASSASRGRGTEAFF

v_call: TRBV12-3/TRBV12-4
j_call: TRBJ1-2
clone_size: many
d_call: TRBD1
cdr3_nt: TGTGCCAGCAGTTTCCAGGGGGTCTTCTATGGCTACACCTTC
cdr3_aa: CASSFQGVFYGYTF

v_call: TRBV4-1
j_call: TRBJ2-5
clone_size: few
d_call: TRBD2
cdr3_nt: TGCGCCAGCAGCCAAGTAGAACTAGCGGGGGGTGCCCAGTACTTC
cdr3_aa: CASSQVELAGGAQYF

v_call: TRBV5-6
j_call: TRBJ1-5
clone_size: few
d_call: TRBD1
cdr3_nt: TGTGCCAGCAGCTCCATCGGACAGGCTAATAGCAATCAGCCCCAGCATTTT
cdr3_aa: CASSSIGQANSNQPQHF

v_call: TRBV29-1
j_call: TRBJ1-2
clone_size: many
d_call: NA
cdr3_nt: TGCAGCGTTGATATGGGGAGGGGCTACACCTTC
cdr3_aa: CSVDMGRGYTF

v_call: TRBV29-1
j_call: TRBJ2-7
clone_size: many
d_call: NA
cdr3_nt: TGCAGCGTTGGGTCTTTAACCTACGAGCAGTACTTC
cdr3_aa: CSVGSLTYEQYF

v_call: TRBV6-5
j_call: TRBJ2-1
clone_size: many
d_call: TRBD2
cdr3_nt: TGTGCCATCGCTTTGGCGGGAGGTCGGAATGAGCAGTTCTTC
cdr3_aa: CAIALAGGRNEQFF

v_call: TRBV24-1
j_call: TRBJ2-2
clone_size: many
d_call: NA
cdr3_nt: TGTGCCACCAGTGAGGGGGGCCGGGACACCGGGGAGCTGTTTTTT
cdr3_aa: CATSEGGRDTGELFF